This T cell receptor beta chain derives from a study of blood T cell repertoires in COVID-19. At the level of the study: COVID-19 samples, acute and convalescent, were from the United States, Italy and Spain. T cells, B-cell-depleted T cells, or PBMCs provided the cDNA or gDNA that served as material.

In the source study's methods: Amplification of reference gene primers was used by the study to estimate nucleated cell counts. Clones were read by immunoSEQ multiplex PCR, and TCRdb kept only the in-frame ones, dropping some. For V, J and clone size, that table is used; D and trimming come from the DNA. The repertoire holds 200,000 to 250,000 clones, about 80% seen once, with about 2.1% in the top ten. CDR3 length: 13 residues. Losses at the gene ends were 11 bases for V and 4 bases for J; bases not matched to a gene: 4. Looked up from germline, CDR1 is LNHDA and CDR2 is SQIVND (reference sequence).

Sequencing used peripheral blood. The chain has TRBV19 and TRBJ1-5; 11 bases line up with TRBD1. The clonotype comes from a woman aged 55-69 years with acute or convalescent COVID-19. CDR3 nucleotides: TGTGCCGGGGGACAGGGGGGTAATCAGCCCCAGCATTTT. As protein: CAGGQGGNQPQHF.